One sample yielded the 32 T cell receptor beta chains listed below, sequenced in a study of CD8+ T cells in alopecia areata. RNA was isolated and reverse transcribed to cDNA, the sequencing template. The table came from immunoSEQ multiplex PCR; TCRdb's copy has only in-frame clones and leaves some out. The sample yields 150,000 to 200,000 clones, about three fifths seen once. Treatment noted: oral pan-JAK inhibitor, 5-10 mg twice daily. The specimen was CD4+ T cells sorted from blood, collected at week 24, from a patient treated with tofacitinib. These receptors came from a human donor with alopecia areata.

This chain joins TRBV4-3 and TRBJ2-1; 8 nucleotides align to TRBD2. Trimming at V came to 4 bases and at J to 7 bases, leaving 6 bases not matched to a gene. CDR3 length equals 14 residues. Germline lookup yields CDR1 LGHNA and CDR2 YSLEER. This CDR3 is CASSRTAGVNEQFF. In nucleotides, the CDR3 is TGCGCCAGCAGCCGGACAGCGGGAGTAAATGAGCAGTTCTTC.

This clone was detected a few times. The J gene is TRBJ1-4, the V gene TRBV6-5; a possible D gene is TRBD1 (5 bases). V lost 8 bases and J lost 7, with 14 bases in between. Germline V lookup: CDR1 MNHEY, CDR2 SVGAGI. The CDR3 is made up of 13 amino acids. The CDR3 here is CASAGTFREKLFF. The CDR3 DNA reads as TGTGCCAGCGCGGGGACGTTTCGTGAAAAACTGTTTTTT.

This clone turned up a few times. The rearrangement joins TRBV29-1 to TRBJ2-5; the D is unclear. CDR1 SQVTM and CDR2 ANQGSEA come from the germline V gene. The CDR3 length is 11 residues. V was pared by 6 bases and J by 2 bases, with 7 bases between. In nucleotides, the CDR3 is TGCAGCGTCTCCCTACAAGAGACCCAGTACTTC. Protein product: CSVSLQETQYF.

The chain links TRBV7-9 to TRBJ1-4, with D possibly TRBD1 on 5 matching bases. In germline, CDR1 is SEHNR, CDR2 FQNEAQ (reference sequence). This CDR3 is 15 amino acids long. Trimming left V 1 base short and J 8 bases short, with 14 bases between. CDR3 DNA: TGTGCCAGCAGCTTAGTCGGGGGACGGAGGGAAAAACTGTTTTTT. It translates to CASSLVGGRREKLFF. The variable domain in full, completed from reference TRBV7-9 and TRBJ1-4, reads DTGVSQNPRHKITKRGQNVTFRCDPISEHNRLYWYRQTLGQGPEFLTYFQNEAQLEKSRLLSDRFSAERPKGSFSTLEIQRTEQGDSAMYLCASSLVGGRREKLFFGSGTQLSVL.

This sequence joins TRBV4-1 and TRBJ1-2; 8 bases map to TRBD1. CDR3 length equals 15 residues. The junction had 7 bases not matched to a gene; V was cut back by 3 bases and J by 4 bases. In germline, CDR1 is MGHRA, CDR2 YSYEKL. The CDR3 region has the DNA TGCGCCAGCAGCCACGGACAGGGCAATTTCTATGGCTACACCTTC. This translates into CASSHGQGNFYGYTF.

J is TRBJ2-7 and V is TRBV7-2, with unresolved D. V was pared by 4 bases and J by 7 bases, with 20 bases between. Germline lookup yields CDR1 SGHTA and CDR2 FQGNSA. The CDR3 sequence is 15 residues long. CDR3 in amino acids: CASSSHTTSRMEQYF. The CDR3 DNA sequence: TGTGCCAGCAGCTCACATACTACCTCACGTATGGAGCAGTACTTC.

This clone was seen more than once but under ten times. The gene calls are TRBV30 and TRBJ2-1; tentative D call: TRBD2 (5 bases). CDR3 length: 14 residues. Germline V lookup: CDR1 GTSNPN, CDR2 SVGIG (reference sequence). V was shortened by 0 bases and J by 7 bases, with 13 bases between the two germline ends. CDR3 in DNA: TGTGCCTGGAGTGTGGGTCTAGCAACGAATGAGCAGTTCTTC. This codes for CAWSVGLATNEQFF.

The genes are TRBV14 and TRBJ1-2; TRBD1 agrees at 9 bases. Germline V gene data show CDR1 as SGHDN and CDR2 as FVKESK. This CDR3 has 15 residues. Trimming took 2 bases from V and 6 from J; bases not matched to a gene: 7. The CDR3 here is CASSQYRTGEDGYTF. The CDR3 bases are TGTGCCAGCAGCCAATATCGGACAGGGGAGGATGGCTACACCTTC.

The CDR3 DNA sequence: TGCGCCAGCAGCTTGGACGCCAGGGGATTCGACGAGCAGTACTTC. Its translation: CASSLDARGFDEQYF. The chain joins TRBV5-1 to TRBJ2-7; TRBD1 is a possible D gene (6 bases). The length of the CDR3 is 15 residues. Trimming took 0 bases from V and 5 from J, leaving 15 bases between them. The germline gives CDR1 SGHRS, CDR2 YFSETQ.

The V and J genes are TRBV2 and TRBJ2-5; maybe TRBD2 (6 bases). Trimming removed 7 bases at V and 1 base at J, with 19 bases between. This CDR3 is 16 amino acids long. CDR1 is SNHLY, CDR2 FYNNEI, per germline. CDR3: CASTRWEAGLQETQYF. CDR3 nucleotide sequence: TGTGCCAGCACCAGATGGGAGGCCGGACTCCAAGAGACCCAGTACTTC.

V is TRBV6-5 and J is TRBJ2-1; no firm D call. Germline V gives CDR1 MNHEY, CDR2 SVGAGI. The V gene lost 1 base and the J gene lost 7 bases, with 2 bases spanning the gap. The CDR3 totals 11 residues. The CDR3 reads CASSYWNEQFF. The CDR3 nucleotides read TGTGCCAGCAGTTACTGGAATGAGCAGTTCTTC.

This chain joins TRBV28 and TRBJ2-2; 13 positions agree with TRBD2. Germline V gene data show CDR1 as MDHEN and CDR2 as SYDVKM. The CDR3 covers 18 residues. The V and J ends lost 7 bases and 4 bases, in that order; junction bases with no gene match: 12. CDR3: CASTPSGLAGVSTGELFF. CDR3 DNA: TGTGCCAGCACCCCTTCAGGACTAGCGGGAGTCTCCACCGGGGAGCTGTTTTTT.

The chain carries TRBV5-1 and TRBJ2-1; D ambiguous. The CDR3 totals 15 residues. Germline-derived CDR1 and CDR2 are SGHRS and YFSETQ. V shed 4 bases and J shed 4 bases, with 15 bases lying between them. CDR3 DNA: TGCGCCAGCAGCAACGGGCGCCTCCTTTACAATGAGCAGTTCTTC. Encoded protein: CASSNGRLLYNEQFF.

This clone has just a few counts. The genes are TRBV5-4 and TRBJ2-2; 7 bases match TRBD1. V gave up 7 bases and J gave up 5 bases; unmatched junction bases: 8. From germline, CDR1 is SGHNT and CDR2 YYREEE (reference sequence). This CDR3 has 14 amino acids. The CDR3 DNA is TGTGCCAGCCGCCCCGGGACAGTAACCGGGGAGCTGTTTTTT. This translates into CASRPGTVTGELFF.

The chain combines TRBV5-1 with TRBJ1-1; D is possibly TRBD1 (6 bases). Between the trimmed V and J ends, which lost 4 bases and 1 base, there was a span of 14 bases. This CDR3 is 15 amino acids long. Germline V lookup: CDR1 SGHRS, CDR2 YFSETQ. CDR3 sequence reads: CASSAPGARNTEAFF. The CDR3 DNA reads TGCGCCAGCAGCGCCCCAGGGGCGCGGAACACTGAAGCTTTCTTT.

This chain links TRBV5-1 with TRBJ1-2; D is possibly TRBD1 (6 bases). CDR1 is SGHRS, CDR2 YFSETQ, per germline. The CDR3 contains 14 residues. V was shortened by 6 bases and J by 5 bases, with 17 bases between the two germline ends. CDR3 nucleotides: TGCGCCAGCACCCCGGGGGGCGCCGGGTATGGCTACACCTTC. Protein product: CASTPGGAGYGYTF.

V is TRBV19 and J is TRBJ1-5; D gene unclear. V gave up 3 bases and J gave up 4 bases, with 7 bases separating them. The germline gives CDR1 LNHDA, CDR2 SQIVND (reference sequence). The CDR3 sequence is 13 residues long. CDR3 bases: TGTGCCAGTAGTATTCGGGATAATCAGCCCCAGCATTTT. It yields the protein CASSIRDNQPQHF.

The rearrangement joins TRBV29-1 to TRBJ2-5, with 9 nucleotides matching TRBD1. Germline V gives CDR1 SQVTM, CDR2 ANQGSEA. With 7 bases clipped from V and 7 bases from J, the junction kept 7 bases outside the gene matches. CDR3 length: 12 residues. CDR3 DNA sequence: TGCAGCGAGGGGACAGGGTGGGGGACCCAGTACTTC. It encodes CSEGTGWGTQYF.

This clone was observed a few times. The V call is TRBV2, the J call TRBJ1-2; D is unresolved. V lost 6 bases, J lost 6 bases, and 17 bases lay in between. This CDR3 has 14 amino acids. CDR1 is SNHLY, CDR2 FYNNEI, per germline. CDR3 in amino acids: CASRADGRIDGYTF. Here the CDR3 DNA reads TGTGCCAGCAGGGCCGATGGACGGATTGATGGCTACACCTTC. The full variable domain, completed using reference TRBV2 and TRBJ1-2, is EPEVTQTPSHQVTQMGQEVILRCVPISNHLYFYWYRQILGQKVEFLVSFYNNEISEKSEIFDDQFSVERPDGSNFTLKIRSTKLEDSAMYFCASRADGRIDGYTFGSGTRLTVV.

The V and J genes are TRBV9 and TRBJ2-5; 9 bases match TRBD1. Germline CDR1 SGDLS, CDR2 YYNGEE. The CDR3 is made up of 17 amino acids. J was trimmed by 7 bases and V by 0 bases; bases with no gene match: 13. The CDR3, as DNA: TGTGCCAGCAGCGTAGCAACAGGGGGCCTTCGGCAGGGGACCCAGTACTTC. This sequence encodes CASSVATGGLRQGTQYF.

This chain links TRBV6-6 with TRBJ2-1, with D possibly being TRBD1 or TRBD2 (5 bases each). This CDR3 region has 13 residues. Germline loops: CDR1 MNHNY, CDR2 SVGAGI (reference sequence). Trimming cost V 9 bases and J 8 bases, with 17 bases left between them. The CDR3 region is CASGAGAIDEQFF. For the CDR3, the DNA is TGTGCCAGTGGGGCGGGCGCAATCGATGAGCAGTTCTTC.

The chain recombines TRBV27 with TRBJ1-3; D might be TRBD1 (6 bases). With 5 bases removed from V and 3 bases from J, the gap between germline ends came to 11 bases. The CDR3 has 14 residues. The germline V gene encodes CDR1 MNHEY and CDR2 SMNVEV (reference sequence). This CDR3 is CASSPTGIGNTIYF. In DNA form, the CDR3 reads TGTGCCAGCAGTCCCACAGGGATTGGAAACACCATATATTTT.

This clone was observed a few times. The V and J genes are TRBV27 and TRBJ2-1, with 7 positions matching TRBD2. The CDR3 has 15 residues. Losses at the gene ends were 5 bases for V and 0 bases for J; bases not matched to a gene: 4. The germline CDR1 and CDR2 sequences are MNHEY and SMNVEV (reference sequence). The chain's CDR3 is CASSERESSYNEQFF. The DNA of the CDR3 is TGTGCCAGCAGTGAGCGGGAAAGCTCCTACAATGAGCAGTTCTTC.

This clone was seen once. The chain uses TRBV27 and TRBJ1-5; D is undetermined. The V gene lost 6 bases and the J gene lost 6 bases, with 9 bases spanning the gap. This CDR3 is 12 amino acids long. CDR1 is MNHEY, CDR2 SMNVEV, per germline (reference sequence). CDR3 bases: TGTGCCAGCAGACCGGGGTTTCAGCCCCAGCATTTT. Translating gives CASRPGFQPQHF.

The V and J genes are TRBV19 and TRBJ2-5, with D unresolved. Germline-derived CDR1 and CDR2 are LNHDA and SQIVND (reference sequence). The CDR3 has 13 residues. V dropped 6 bases and J dropped 2 bases, with 10 bases sitting between them. CDR3 protein: CASSSNQQETQYF. The CDR3 nucleotides read TGTGCCAGTAGCAGTAACCAACAAGAGACCCAGTACTTC.

The J gene is TRBJ2-1, the V gene TRBV2; TRBD2 aligns across 11 bases. The CDR3 is made up of 14 amino acids. J lost 7 bases, V lost 10 bases, and 9 bases had no gene match. Germline V gives CDR1 SNHLY, CDR2 FYNNEI. This CDR3 reads CANRPGLAVNEQFF. The CDR3 coding sequence is TGTGCCAATAGACCGGGACTAGCGGTGAATGAGCAGTTCTTC.

This chain connects TRBV7-2 to TRBJ1-3, with 7 bases that match TRBD1. Germline CDR1 is SGHTA and CDR2 is FQGNSA. CDR3 length equals 15 residues. The trim removed 5 bases at V and 2 bases at J, leaving 6 bases unmatched. The CDR3 coding sequence is TGTGCCAGCAGCCCCCGGGACAGTCCTGGAAACACCATATATTTT. Amino acid sequence: CASSPRDSPGNTIYF.

This chain joins TRBV15 and TRBJ2-1; 12 bases map to TRBD2. The V segment lost 0 bases and the J segment 4 bases; nucleotides outside the gene matches: 1. Germline V gene sequence: CDR1 LNHNV, CDR2 YYDKDF (reference sequence). The CDR3 contains 16 residues. CDR3 sequence: CATSRDLAGGYNEQFF. In nucleotides, the CDR3 is TGTGCCACCAGCAGAGATCTAGCGGGAGGGTACAATGAGCAGTTCTTC.

This clone was seen a single time. The chain is built from TRBV28 and TRBJ2-7; a possible D gene is TRBD1 (6 bases). CDR1 MDHEN and CDR2 SYDVKM come from the germline V gene. Between the trimmed V and J ends, which lost 6 bases and 3 bases, there was a span of 9 bases. CDR3 length: 12 amino acids. The CDR3 DNA follows: TGTGCCAGCAGCTACAGGGTCTACGAGCAGTACTTC. Amino acids: CASSYRVYEQYF.

As for this clone: The germline gene is not matched at one end of the junction; a read error may be the cause. This chain joins TRBV7-2 and TRBJ2-6, with D possibly matching TRBD2 (6 bases). CDR1 and CDR2 from the germline V gene are SGHTA and FQGNSA. The CDR3 totals 15 residues. The CDR3 sequence: CASTLAASGANVLTF. The CDR3 DNA is TGTGCCAGCACCTTAGCGGCCTCTGGGGCCAACGTCCTGACTTTC.

The chain recombines TRBV20-1 with TRBJ1-1; the D gene is possibly TRBD1 (6 bases). Trimming took 7 bases from V and 1 from J, leaving 7 bases between them. CDR3 length equals 11 residues. Germline CDR1 reads DFQATT; CDR2 reads SNEGSKA (reference sequence). CDR3 in amino acids: CSGQENTEAFF. CDR3 sequence (DNA): TGCAGTGGACAGGAGAACACTGAAGCTTTCTTT.

This chain links TRBV4-2 with TRBJ2-7, with 11 positions matching TRBD2. V dropped 4 bases and J dropped 2; count of bases not matched to a gene: 10. CDR1 and CDR2 (germline): LGHNA, YNFKEQ. The CDR3 is 17 amino acids. The CDR3 loop reads CASSLDSGGASPYEQYF. The CDR3 nucleotides read TGTGCCAGCAGCCTGGATAGCGGGGGGGCCTCTCCCTACGAGCAGTACTTC.